Below, one T cell receptor beta chain is given with its context. What this receptor recognizes is not known. No base quality information exists; no much larger clone differs at one position. This entry belongs to a study of blood T cell repertoires in COVID-19 (TCRdb year 2020). Study-wide context: The collaborator samples originated in the United States, Italy and Spain and spanned the acute and convalescent phases of COVID-19. The prospective study material was composed of cDNA or gDNA derived from T cells, B-cell-depleted T cells, or PBMCs. The dataset comprised deeply sampled blood TCRbeta repertoires from subjects exposed to, actively infected with, or recovered from COVID-19. The repertoires were made available in a free public database intended to serve as a resource for research on the immune response to SARS-CoV-2. The samples were drawn from the first 160 participants of the ongoing ImmuneRACE study and from over 950 subjects provided by 6 global collaborators. Nearly every sample came with metadata listing a de-identified subject ID, COVID-19 status, age in years and sex. HLA class I and class II types, where available, came from metadata supplied by the sample provider rather than from assay-based typing.

Participants in the prospective study were enrolled through a virtual design, were aged roughly 18 to 100 years, and lived in approximately 24 United States geographic areas. To assign participants to cohorts, the prospective study relied on clinical history that participants themselves reported in a screening survey and a study questionnaire. ImmuneRACE Cohort 3 recovered participants were defined by two consecutive negative NP/OP PCR tests, healthcare professional clearance, or symptom resolution. In the prospective study, whole blood, serum and a nasopharyngeal or oropharyngeal swab were collected from each participant by mobile phlebotomists. Participants in the prospective study had the option to provide additional blood draws and questionnaires over a roughly two-month period. Before DNA extraction, prospective study blood samples were shipped either frozen or at room temperature. From the cysteine through the phenylalanine, the CDR3 covers 16 amino acids. The sequence is cut down to CDR3 DNA, 48 bases in frame from base 1. At the junction V is shortened by 1 base and J by 0 bases, with 14 bases in between. The germline V gene yields SGHRS for CDR1 and YFSETQ for CDR2.

General conclusions and limits of the study: The amount of clinical and demographic metadata varied by source and participant and was provided uncurated.

TCRbeta CDR3 regions were amplified from genomic DNA using the immunoSEQ Assay, a bias-controlled multiplex PCR. The original methods were these. The number of nucleated cells in each sample was estimated by amplification of reference gene primers within the assay. To quantify the absolute abundance of each unique TCRbeta CDR3 rearrangement, sequence reads were collapsed and filtered. For each sample, productive Simpson clonality was calculated as the square root of Simpson's diversity index across productive rearrangements. TCRdb limited this immuneACCESS table to in-frame rearrangements with V and J called. A share of clones is missing; checked studies link under half to unresolved V genes, and the rest is unexplained. The V and J calls and clone size were taken over from that table, and D and trimming were inferred from the DNA. The sample records 320,000 or so clones, roughly nine tenths of which are singletons. The ten largest make up roughly 5.3% of the sample.

Sequenced input: PBMCs or T cells enriched from blood (not recorded which). Recombination joined TRBV5-1 with TRBJ2-7; the D gene is perhaps TRBD2, from 5 matching bases. This TCR was sampled from a man in his fifties or sixties who had recovered from COVID-19. The CDR3 corresponds to CASSLSTSTSSYEQYF. DNA sequence: TGCGCCAGCAGCTTGAGTACTAGTACAAGCTCCTACGAGCAGTACTTC. Supplemented by the reference TRBV5-1 and TRBJ2-7 proteins around the CDR3, the complete variable domain is KAGVTQTPRYLIKTRGQQVTLSCSPISGHRSVSWYQQTPGQGLQFLFEYFSETQRNKGNFPGRFSGRQFSNSRSEMNVSTLELGDSALYLCASSLSTSTSSYEQYFGPGTRLTVT.